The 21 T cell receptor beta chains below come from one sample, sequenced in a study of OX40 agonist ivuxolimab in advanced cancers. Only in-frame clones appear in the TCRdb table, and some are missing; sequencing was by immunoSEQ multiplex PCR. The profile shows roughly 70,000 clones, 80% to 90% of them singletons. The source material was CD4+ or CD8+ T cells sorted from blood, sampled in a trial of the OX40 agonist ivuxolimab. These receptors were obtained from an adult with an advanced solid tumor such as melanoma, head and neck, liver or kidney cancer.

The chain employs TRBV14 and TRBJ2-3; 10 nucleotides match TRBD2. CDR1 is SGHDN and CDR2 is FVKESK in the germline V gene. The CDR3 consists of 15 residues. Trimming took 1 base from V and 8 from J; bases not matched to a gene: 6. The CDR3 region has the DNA TGTGCCAGCAGCCAAGGGCTAGCGGGAGTGGCTACGCAGTATTTT. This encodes CASSQGLAGVATQYF.

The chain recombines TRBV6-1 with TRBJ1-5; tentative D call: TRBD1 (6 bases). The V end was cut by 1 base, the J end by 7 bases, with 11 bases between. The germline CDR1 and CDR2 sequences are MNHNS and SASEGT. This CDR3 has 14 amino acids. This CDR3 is CASSEDRVRQPQHF. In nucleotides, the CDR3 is TGTGCCAGCAGTGAAGACAGGGTTAGGCAGCCCCAGCATTTT.

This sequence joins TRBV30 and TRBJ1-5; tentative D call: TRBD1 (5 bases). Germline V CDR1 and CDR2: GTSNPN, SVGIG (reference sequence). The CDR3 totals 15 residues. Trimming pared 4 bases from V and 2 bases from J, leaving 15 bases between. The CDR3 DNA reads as TGTGCCTGGAACCAAGGGACTGGGGGCAATCAGCCCCAGCATTTT. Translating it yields CAWNQGTGGNQPQHF.

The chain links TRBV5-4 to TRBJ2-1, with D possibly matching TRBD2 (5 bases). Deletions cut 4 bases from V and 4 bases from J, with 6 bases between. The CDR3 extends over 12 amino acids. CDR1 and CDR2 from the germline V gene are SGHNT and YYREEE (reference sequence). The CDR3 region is CASSREYNEQFF. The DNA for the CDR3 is TGTGCCAGCAGCAGGGAGTACAATGAGCAGTTCTTC.

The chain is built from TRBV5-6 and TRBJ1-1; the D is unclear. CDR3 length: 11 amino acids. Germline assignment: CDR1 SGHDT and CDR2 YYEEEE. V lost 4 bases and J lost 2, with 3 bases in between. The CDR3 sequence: CASSGNTEAFF. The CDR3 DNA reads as TGTGCCAGCAGCGGCAACACTGAAGCTTTCTTT.

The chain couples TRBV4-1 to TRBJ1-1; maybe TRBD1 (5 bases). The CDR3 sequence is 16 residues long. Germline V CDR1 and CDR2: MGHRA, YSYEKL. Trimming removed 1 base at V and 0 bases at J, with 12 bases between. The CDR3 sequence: CASSQGWGALNTEAFF. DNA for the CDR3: TGCGCCAGCAGCCAAGGGTGGGGCGCTTTGAACACTGAAGCTTTCTTT.

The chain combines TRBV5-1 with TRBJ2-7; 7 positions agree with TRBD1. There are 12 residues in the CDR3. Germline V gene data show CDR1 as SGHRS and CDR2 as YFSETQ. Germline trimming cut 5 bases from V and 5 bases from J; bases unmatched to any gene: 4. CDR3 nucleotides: TGCGCCAGCAGGACAGGGTTCCACGAGCAGTACTTC. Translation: CASRTGFHEQYF.

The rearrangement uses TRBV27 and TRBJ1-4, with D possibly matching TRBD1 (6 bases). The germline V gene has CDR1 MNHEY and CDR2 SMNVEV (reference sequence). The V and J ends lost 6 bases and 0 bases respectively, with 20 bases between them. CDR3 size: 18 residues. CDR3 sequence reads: CASRGAGYPTATNEKLFF. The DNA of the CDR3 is TGTGCCAGCAGGGGGGCAGGGTACCCAACTGCAACTAATGAAAAACTGTTTTTT.

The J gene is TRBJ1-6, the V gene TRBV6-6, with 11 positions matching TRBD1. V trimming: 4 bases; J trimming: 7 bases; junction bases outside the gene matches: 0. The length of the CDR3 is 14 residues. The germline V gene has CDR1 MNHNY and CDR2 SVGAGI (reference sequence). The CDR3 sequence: CASSWTGGNSPLHF. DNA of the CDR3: TGTGCCAGCAGTTGGACAGGGGGCAATTCACCCCTCCACTTT.

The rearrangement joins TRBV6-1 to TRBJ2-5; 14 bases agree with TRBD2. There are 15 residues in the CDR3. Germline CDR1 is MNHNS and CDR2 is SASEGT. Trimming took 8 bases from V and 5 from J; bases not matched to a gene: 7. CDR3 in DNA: TGTGCCAGCCTCCTCCGACTAGCGGGAGGGGAGACCCAGTACTTC. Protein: CASLLRLAGGETQYF.

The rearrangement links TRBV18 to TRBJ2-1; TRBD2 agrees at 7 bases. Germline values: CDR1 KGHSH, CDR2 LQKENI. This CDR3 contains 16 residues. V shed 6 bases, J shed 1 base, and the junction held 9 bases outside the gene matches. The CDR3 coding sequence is TGTGCCAGCTCTCCGCTCGGGGGAGGGTCCTACAATGAGCAGTTCTTC. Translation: CASSPLGGGSYNEQFF.

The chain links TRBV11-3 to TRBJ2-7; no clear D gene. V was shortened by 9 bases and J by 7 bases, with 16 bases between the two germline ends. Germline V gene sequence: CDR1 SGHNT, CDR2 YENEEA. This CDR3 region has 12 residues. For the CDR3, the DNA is TGTGCCAGGGAGACGGTGCCTAGTGAGCAGTACTTC. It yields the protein CARETVPSEQYF.

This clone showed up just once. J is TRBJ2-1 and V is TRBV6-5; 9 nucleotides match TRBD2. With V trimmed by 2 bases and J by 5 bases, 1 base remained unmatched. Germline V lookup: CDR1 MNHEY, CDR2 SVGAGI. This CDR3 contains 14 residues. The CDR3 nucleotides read TGTGCCAGCAGTTACGGACTAGCGAACAATGAGCAGTTCTTC. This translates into CASSYGLANNEQFF.

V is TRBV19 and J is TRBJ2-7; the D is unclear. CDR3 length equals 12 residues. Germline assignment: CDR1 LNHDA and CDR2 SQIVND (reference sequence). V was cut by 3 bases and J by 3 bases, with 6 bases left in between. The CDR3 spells CASSIPDYEQYF. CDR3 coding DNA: TGTGCCAGTAGTATCCCGGACTACGAGCAGTACTTC.

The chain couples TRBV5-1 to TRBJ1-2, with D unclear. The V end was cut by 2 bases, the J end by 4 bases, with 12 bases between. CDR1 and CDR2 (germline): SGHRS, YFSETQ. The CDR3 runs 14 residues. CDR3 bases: TGCGCCAGCAGCTTAGACCAAGAAGTCTATGGCTACACCTTC. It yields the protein CASSLDQEVYGYTF.

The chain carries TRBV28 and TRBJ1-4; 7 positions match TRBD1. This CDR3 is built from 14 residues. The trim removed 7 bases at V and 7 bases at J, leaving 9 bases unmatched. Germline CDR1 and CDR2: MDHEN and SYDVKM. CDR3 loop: CASTLGQESEKLFF. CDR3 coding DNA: TGTGCCAGCACCCTTGGACAGGAATCTGAAAAACTGTTTTTT.

The CDR3 DNA follows: TGTGCCAGCTCACCACTTCGCTCTGGGGCCAACGTCCTGACTTTC. It encodes CASSPLRSGANVLTF. V usage is TRBV18 and J usage is TRBJ2-6, with no clear D. Trimming removed 1 base from V and 0 bases from J, with 4 bases in between. This CDR3 has 15 amino acids. Looked up from germline, CDR1 is KGHSH and CDR2 is LQKENI.

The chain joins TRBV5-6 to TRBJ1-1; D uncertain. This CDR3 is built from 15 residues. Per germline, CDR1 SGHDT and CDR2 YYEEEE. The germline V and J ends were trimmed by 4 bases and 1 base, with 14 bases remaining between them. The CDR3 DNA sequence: TGTGCCAGCAGCCCGGAGGGAGGCTGGAACACTGAAGCTTTCTTT. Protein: CASSPEGGWNTEAFF.

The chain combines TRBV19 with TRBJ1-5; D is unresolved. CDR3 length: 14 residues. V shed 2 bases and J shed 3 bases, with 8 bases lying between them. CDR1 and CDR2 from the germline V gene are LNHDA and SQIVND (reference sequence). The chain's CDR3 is CASSIRQVNQPQHF. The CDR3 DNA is TGTGCCAGTAGTATAAGACAAGTCAATCAGCCCCAGCATTTT.

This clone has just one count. In nucleotides, the CDR3 is TGTGCCAGCAGCAAGGTGGGCAGGGGAGGGACTGAAGCTTTCTTT. The encoded protein is CASSKVGRGGTEAFF. V usage is TRBV5-5 and J usage is TRBJ1-1, with D possibly TRBD1 on 6 matching bases. CDR1 is SGHKS and CDR2 is YYEKEE in the germline V gene (reference sequence). The ends were cut back, 4 bases at V and 5 bases at J, with 18 bases in the middle. This CDR3 has 15 residues.

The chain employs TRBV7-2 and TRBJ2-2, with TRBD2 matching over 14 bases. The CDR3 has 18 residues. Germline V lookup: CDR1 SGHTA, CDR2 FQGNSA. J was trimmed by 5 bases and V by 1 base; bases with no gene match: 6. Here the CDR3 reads CASSLEGTSGRGTGELFF. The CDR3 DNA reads TGTGCCAGCAGCTTAGAGGGGACTAGCGGGAGAGGGACCGGGGAGCTGTTTTTT. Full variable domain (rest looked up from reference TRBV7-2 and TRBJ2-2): GAGVSQSPSNKVTEKGKDVELRCDPISGHTALYWYRQSLGQGLEFLIYFQGNSAPDKSGLPSDRFSAERTGGSVSTLTIQRTQQEDSAVYLCASSLEGTSGRGTGELFFGEGSRLTVL.